This T cell receptor (beta chain) was identified in a study of Ad26.COV2.S vaccination and SARS-CoV-2 variants. The data were produced by immunoSEQ multiplex PCR, yet TCRdb's version contains in-frame clones alone and is incomplete. The data hold about 350,000 clones, with roughly 81% observed a single time. The CDR3 contains 14 residues. Germline CDR1 is MNHEY and CDR2 is SVGAGI. V gave up 2 bases and J gave up 4 bases, with 11 bases separating them. Documented treatment: about 20 received Ad26.COV2.S at low or high dose, single or two shots; roughly 5 received placebo; per-sample allocation not given. Each sample was drawn 63 days after the first injection (of vaccine or placebo). Cohort 1b enrolled adults aged 18-55 years in Boston.

This receptor was taken from a person aged 18 to 59 who received the Ad26.COV2.S COVID-19 vaccine or a placebo. The sample in question was peripheral blood, obtained in a trial of Ad26.COV2.S vaccine versus placebo. The gene calls are TRBV6-5 and TRBJ1-1; D is possibly TRBD1 (6 bases). The CDR3 loop is CASSYLGGATEAFF. Here the CDR3 DNA reads TGTGCCAGCAGTTACCTAGGGGGGGCCACTGAAGCTTTCTTT.